The subject of this entry is one T cell receptor (beta chain). Its antigen specificity is not known. Base qualities were left out, and no much larger clone turns up one base away. These data originate in a study of blood T cell repertoires in COVID-19 (dated by TCRdb to the early 2020s). Looking at the study overall: The collaborator samples originated in the United States, Italy and Spain and spanned the acute and convalescent phases of COVID-19. The prospective study material was composed of cDNA or gDNA derived from T cells, B-cell-depleted T cells, or PBMCs. Subjects who had been exposed to COVID-19, were actively infected with it, or had recovered from it provided the deeply sampled blood TCRbeta repertoires that made up the dataset. The repertoires were released in a freely available public database meant as a resource for research on the immune response to SARS-CoV-2. Samples were obtained from the ongoing ImmuneRACE study (first 160 participants) and from over 1,000 subjects provided by 6 global collaborators. Sample metadata almost always included a de-identified subject ID, COVID-19 status, age in years and sex. Where available, HLA class I and class II types were obtained from metadata supplied by the sample provider rather than from assay-based typing. The full study reports these points: Clinical and demographic metadata were provided uncurated, with the amount varying by source and participant.

Participants in the prospective study were enrolled through a virtual design, were aged about 18 to 90 years, and lived in 24 United States geographic areas. In the prospective study, participants were assigned to cohorts based on the clinical history participants reported in a screening survey and a study questionnaire. Exposed participants had been in contact, within 2 weeks of entering the study, with a person who had a PCR-confirmed or clinician-diagnosed case of COVID-19. In the prospective study, mobile phlebotomists collected whole blood, serum and a nasopharyngeal or oropharyngeal swab from each participant. Participants in the prospective study had the option to provide additional blood draws and questionnaires over a roughly 2-month period. Before DNA extraction, blood samples from the prospective study were shipped at room temperature or frozen. The CDR3 measures 14 amino acids from cysteine to phenylalanine. The CDR3 DNA has 42 bases and is translated from base 1. Compared with germline, V lacks 6 bases and J lacks 2 bases; bases without a gene match: 7. The germline V gene yields SGHTS for CDR1 and YDEGEE for CDR2.

TCRbeta CDR3 regions were amplified from genomic DNA by means of the immunoSEQ Assay, a bias-controlled multiplex PCR. The source study handled its data this way. Nucleated cell counts per sample were estimated from amplification of reference gene primers within the assay. To quantify the absolute abundance of each unique TCRbeta CDR3 rearrangement, sequence reads were collapsed and filtered. Productive Simpson clonality was computed per sample as the square root of Simpson's diversity index over productive rearrangements. Drawn from immuneACCESS, this table holds only the in-frame rearrangements with V and J called that TCRdb kept. Clones are partly lost; checked studies trace under half to an unresolved V gene and leave the rest unexplained. Clonal size and the V and J genes are those of that table, whereas D and trimming came from the DNA. This sample holds some 270,000 clones; about 90% were observed only once. Clones ranked in the top ten supply 2.5% to 3.5% of the sample.

Material for sequencing was PBMCs or T cells enriched from blood (not recorded which). The chain is made from TRBV5-8 and TRBJ1-1; TRBD1 matches 7 bases in the middle. The clonotype comes from a woman aged 40 to 50 who had been exposed to COVID-19. The DNA sequence is as follows: TGTGCCAGCACAAGAGGACAGGCCAACACTGAAGCTTTCTTT. Protein translation: CASTRGQANTEAFF.